The 30 T cell receptor beta chains below were found in one sample sequenced in a study of T cells in localized non-small cell lung cancer. The data were produced by immunoSEQ multiplex PCR, yet TCRdb's version contains in-frame clones alone and is incomplete. This sample has roughly 77,000 clones, with around nine tenths found just once. Material: peripheral blood, obtained before any cancer treatment. Source of these receptors: a woman between 35 and 75 years old with stage I squamous cell lung carcinoma.

J is TRBJ2-3 and V is TRBV29-1; no definite D call. Germline CDR1 reads SQVTM; CDR2 reads ANQGSEA. This CDR3 region has 13 residues. V was clipped by 7 bases and J by 0 bases, with 11 bases between them. This CDR3 reads CSATATSTDTQYF. In DNA form, the CDR3 reads TGCAGCGCAACCGCGACGAGCACAGATACGCAGTATTTT.

The chain is built from TRBV7-8 and TRBJ1-1, with D maybe TRBD1 (5 bases). This CDR3 is 14 amino acids long. V lost 4 bases and J lost 1, with 10 bases in between. The germline CDR1 and CDR2 sequences are SGHVS and FQNEAQ. In DNA, the CDR3 is TGTGCCAGCAGCTACTCAGGGAAGAACACTGAAGCTTTCTTT. This sequence encodes CASSYSGKNTEAFF.

This chain uses TRBV7-2 with TRBJ1-6, with TRBD1 as a possible D gene (6 bases). This CDR3 has 16 residues. Germline CDR1 SGHTA, CDR2 FQGNSA. V dropped 3 bases and J dropped 7 bases, with 16 bases sitting between them. CDR3 sequence (DNA): TGTGCCAGCAGCTTCACGGACAGTATTAGGAATTCACCCCTCCACTTT. Its translation: CASSFTDSIRNSPLHF.

On this clone: Other DNA sequences in this sample translate to the same CDR3. V is TRBV7-9 and J is TRBJ1-1; a possible D gene is TRBD1 (5 bases). Germline V lookup: CDR1 SEHNR, CDR2 FQNEAQ (reference sequence). There are 13 residues in the CDR3. V was trimmed by 3 bases and J by 2 bases, leaving 7 bases between them. The CDR3 loop is CASSFQGNTEAFF. CDR3 sequence (DNA): TGTGCCAGCAGCTTTCAGGGTAACACTGAAGCTTTCTTT.

J is TRBJ2-3 and V is TRBV29-1; D ambiguous. Trimming took off 4 bases at V and 5 bases at J, with 7 bases between the two ends. The CDR3 runs to 11 residues. The germline V gene has CDR1 SQVTM and CDR2 ANQGSEA. The CDR3 DNA sequence: TGCAGCGTTGTGCTCAGAGATACGCAGTATTTT. This encodes CSVVLRDTQYF.

This sequence joins TRBV5-1 and TRBJ2-7, with unresolved D. This CDR3 is built from 14 residues. Looked up from germline, CDR1 is SGHRS and CDR2 is YFSETQ. V lost 0 bases, J lost 3 bases, and 10 bases lay in between. This CDR3 reads CASSLVPANYEQYF. The CDR3 region has the DNA TGCGCCAGCAGCTTGGTTCCAGCGAACTACGAGCAGTACTTC.

V gene TRBV5-1 combines with J gene TRBJ1-1; D not certain. V shed 4 bases and J shed 1 base, with 14 bases lying between them. The length of the CDR3 is 15 residues. Germline V gene data show CDR1 as SGHRS and CDR2 as YFSETQ. For the CDR3, the DNA is TGCGCCAGCAGCCCGGTATCCGTACCGAACACTGAAGCTTTCTTT. As protein: CASSPVSVPNTEAFF.

V gene TRBV9 combines with J gene TRBJ2-2; 9 positions agree with TRBD1. The CDR3 has 16 residues. Per the germline V gene, CDR1 is SGDLS and CDR2 is YYNGEE. J lost 4 bases, V lost 2 bases, and 6 bases had no gene match. The CDR3 protein is CASSVGQGLATGELFF. CDR3 coding DNA: TGTGCCAGCAGCGTTGGACAGGGGTTAGCCACCGGGGAGCTGTTTTTT.

J is TRBJ1-2 and V is TRBV15; D is unclear. Germline assignment: CDR1 LNHNV and CDR2 YYDKDF (reference sequence). This CDR3 contains 13 residues. Trimming removed 0 bases at V and 7 bases at J, with 9 bases between. CDR3 sequence: CATSRDRIAGYTF. The CDR3 DNA reads TGTGCCACCAGCAGAGATCGAATAGCTGGCTACACCTTC.

The rearrangement links TRBV15 to TRBJ1-2; D not resolved. The CDR3 has 12 residues. Germline CDR1 is LNHNV and CDR2 is YYDKDF (reference sequence). V was clipped by 0 bases and J by 3 bases, with 2 bases between them. The CDR3, as DNA: TGTGCCACCAGCAGAGATGACTATGGCTACACCTTC. This translates into CATSRDDYGYTF.

The chain couples TRBV5-1 to TRBJ1-4; TRBD1 might be the D (5 bases). Looked up from germline, CDR1 is SGHRS and CDR2 is YFSETQ. The CDR3 sequence is 12 residues long. V was shortened by 4 bases and J by 14 bases, with 15 bases between the two germline ends. CDR3 protein: CASSGDSGVLFF. The CDR3 DNA sequence: TGCGCCAGCAGCGGGGACTCCGGGGTCCTGTTTTTT.

The gene calls are TRBV5-6 and TRBJ2-7, with D unclear. Germline values: CDR1 SGHDT, CDR2 YYEEEE. V dropped 1 base and J dropped 0 bases, with 11 bases sitting between them. The CDR3 is 15 residues long. The CDR3 here is CASSLLGGDSYEQYF. The CDR3 bases are TGTGCCAGCAGCTTGCTGGGTGGGGACTCCTACGAGCAGTACTTC.

The chain has TRBV29-1 and TRBJ1-2; 9 bases are a match to TRBD1. J gave up 10 bases and V 2 bases, and 8 bases lay outside the gene matches. This CDR3 comprises 13 residues. Germline CDR1 and CDR2: SQVTM and ANQGSEA. The CDR3 sequence: CSVETGTGSPYTF. Written as DNA, the CDR3 is TGCAGCGTTGAAACCGGGACAGGGTCACCCTACACCTTC.

The genes are TRBV6-1 and TRBJ2-7; 8 nucleotides agree with TRBD1. CDR1 MNHNS and CDR2 SASEGT come from the germline V gene. With 6 bases clipped from V and 2 bases from J, the junction kept 6 bases outside the gene matches. The length of the CDR3 is 14 residues. The CDR3 is CASRLGQDTYEQYF. CDR3 in DNA: TGTGCCAGCAGACTGGGACAGGACACCTACGAGCAGTACTTC.

V is TRBV10-2 and J is TRBJ1-1, with D tentatively TRBD1 (6 bases). Between the trimmed V and J ends, which lost 6 bases and 0 bases, there was a span of 17 bases. Germline V lookup: CDR1 WSHSY, CDR2 SAAADI. The CDR3 is 16 amino acids. Here the CDR3 DNA reads TGCGCCAGCAGCCACGGACAGACAATTATGAACACTGAAGCTTTCTTT. Its translation: CASSHGQTIMNTEAFF.

The V and J genes are TRBV5-1 and TRBJ1-5; D gene unclear. There are 13 residues in the CDR3. Between the trimmed V and J ends, which lost 5 bases and 0 bases, there was a span of 6 bases. CDR1 is SGHRS, CDR2 YFSETQ, per germline. As DNA, the CDR3 is TGCGCCAGCAGTACCGATAGCAATCAGCCCCAGCATTTT. Its translation: CASSTDSNQPQHF.

This rearrangement joins TRBV6-1 to TRBJ1-5, with D perhaps matching TRBD1 (5 bases). CDR1 and CDR2 from the germline V gene are MNHNS and SASEGT. V was shortened by 6 bases and J by 6 bases, with 18 bases between the two germline ends. The CDR3 is 15 residues long. The CDR3 DNA reads as TGTGCCAGCAGGCAGACAGCCGACCTAGGTCAGCCCCAGCATTTT. This gives the protein CASRQTADLGQPQHF.

The V gene is TRBV25-1, the J gene TRBJ2-1, with 10 bases aligning to TRBD1. The CDR3 has 17 residues. Germline loops: CDR1 MGHDK, CDR2 SYGVNS. The V and J ends lost 3 bases and 2 bases, in that order; junction bases with no gene match: 7. CDR3 DNA: TGTGCCAGCAGTGACTCTCCGGGACAGGGGACCTACAATGAGCAGTTCTTC. Amino acid sequence: CASSDSPGQGTYNEQFF.

The gene calls are TRBV6-5 and TRBJ2-7; D possibly corresponds to TRBD2 (5 bases). Germline V gene lookup returns CDR1 MNHEY and CDR2 SVGAGI. The CDR3 is made up of 12 amino acids. V lost 0 bases and J 6 bases, leaving 6 bases between the germline ends. CDR3 in amino acids: CASSYSGGEQYF. As DNA, the CDR3 is TGTGCCAGCAGTTACTCTGGAGGCGAGCAGTACTTC.

The chain is built from TRBV27 and TRBJ1-1, with 7 bases matching TRBD1. CDR1 is MNHEY, CDR2 SMNVEV, per germline (reference sequence). CDR3 size: 13 residues. V was clipped by 6 bases and J by 3 bases; unmatched bases: 4. The CDR3, as DNA: TGTGCCAGCAGCGGGGACAGACACACTGAAGCTTTCTTT. Translating it yields CASSGDRHTEAFF.

The CDR3: CASSHPGTLKETQYF. CDR3 coding DNA: TGTGCCAGCAGTCACCCCGGGACGTTGAAAGAGACCCAGTACTTC. V gene TRBV28 combines with J gene TRBJ2-5; either TRBD1 or TRBD2 may supply D (5 bases each). V gave up 5 bases and J gave up 3 bases, with 16 bases separating them. Germline lookup yields CDR1 MDHEN and CDR2 SYDVKM. This CDR3 comprises 15 residues.

This chain connects TRBV9 to TRBJ1-1; 7 bases are a match to TRBD1. The germline V gene has CDR1 SGDLS and CDR2 YYNGEE. Trimming removed 4 bases from V and 3 bases from J; junction bases left unmatched: 15. This CDR3 region has 17 residues. For the CDR3, the DNA is TGTGCCAGCAGCCCCCGGGCAGGGGGAGGGCGGGACACTGAAGCTTTCTTT. It encodes CASSPRAGGGRDTEAFF.

This clone is a singleton in its sample. The gene calls are TRBV5-1 and TRBJ1-1; TRBD1 matches 9 bases. Germline V lookup: CDR1 SGHRS, CDR2 YFSETQ. V was clipped by 3 bases and J by 4 bases; unmatched bases: 7. The CDR3 spans 15 residues. This chain's CDR3 is CASSSDRGWTTEAFF. CDR3 in DNA: TGCGCCAGCAGCTCGGACAGGGGATGGACCACTGAAGCTTTCTTT.

The sample holds one count of this clone. V usage is TRBV9 and J usage is TRBJ2-5; 10 positions agree with TRBD2. The CDR3 loop spans 16 amino acids. The germline V gene encodes CDR1 SGDLS and CDR2 YYNGEE. The V and J ends lost 0 bases and 2 bases, in that order; junction bases with no gene match: 4. DNA of the CDR3: TGTGCCAGCAGCGTAGGGCGAGCGGGGGGGCAAGAGACCCAGTACTTC. This encodes CASSVGRAGGQETQYF.

The chain combines TRBV2 with TRBJ1-1, with 11 bases fitting TRBD1. With V trimmed by 4 bases and J by 5 bases, 3 bases remained unmatched. The CDR3 contains 14 residues. CDR1 is SNHLY, CDR2 FYNNEI, per germline. The CDR3 sequence is CASSVDRGRTEAFF. The CDR3 nucleotides are TGTGCCAGCAGTGTGGACAGGGGGCGGACTGAAGCTTTCTTT.

This clone has a handful of counts. The chain recombines TRBV27 with TRBJ1-1; D gene ambiguous. This CDR3 is built from 14 residues. V lost 2 bases and J lost 2, with 9 bases in between. Germline CDR1 and CDR2: MNHEY and SMNVEV (reference sequence). The CDR3 bases are TGTGCCAGCAGTTTAAATCGCGGAAACACTGAAGCTTTCTTT. It yields the protein CASSLNRGNTEAFF.

The rearrangement joins TRBV7-2 to TRBJ2-1; D remains unclear. Germline CDR1 reads SGHTA; CDR2 reads FQGNSA. The CDR3 length is 13 residues. Trimming took 5 bases from V and 7 from J, leaving 12 bases between them. The DNA of the CDR3 is TGTGCCAGCAGCCTAGGATCATTGAATGAGCAGTTCTTC. This sequence encodes CASSLGSLNEQFF.

This clone was observed once. The chain couples TRBV27 to TRBJ1-2; no definite D call. Trimming removed 4 bases at V and 5 bases at J, with 11 bases between. In germline, CDR1 is MNHEY, CDR2 SMNVEV (reference sequence). The CDR3 contains 13 residues. As DNA, the CDR3 is TGTGCCAGCAGTTCCTTTGGTCCGTATGGCTACACCTTC. Translation: CASSSFGPYGYTF.

The chain couples TRBV5-6 to TRBJ1-5, with 7 positions matching TRBD1. From germline, CDR1 is SGHDT and CDR2 YYEEEE. Trimming at V came to 4 bases and at J to 3 bases, leaving 10 bases not matched to a gene. This CDR3 is built from 16 residues. The CDR3 DNA is TGTGCCAGCAGCAGACAGGGCGCCGTTTTCAATCAGCCCCAGCATTTT. It is translated as CASSRQGAVFNQPQHF.

This chain links TRBV23-1 with TRBJ1-3, with D unclear. TRBV23-1 is designated an ORF whose function remains uncertain. Trimming took 1 base from V and 3 from J, leaving 10 bases between them. The CDR3 contains 15 residues. In DNA, the CDR3 is TGCGCCAGCAGTCAATGGAACTCCCATGGAAACACCATATATTTT. Its translation: CASSQWNSHGNTIYF.